Described below is a single TCR beta chain sequence and its context. As yet, its antigen is unknown. Other nucleotide sequences from this sample produce the same CDR3. This record comes from a study of cytomegalovirus exposure and HLA in healthy donors. Findings and caveats of the study: There was a cluster of highly shared sequence variants that was likely a sequencing artifact.

CDR1 and CDR2 from the germline V gene are SQVTM and ANQGSEA. The CDR3 consists of 13 residues. V trimming: 6 bases; J trimming: 4 bases; junction bases outside the gene matches: 5. Primers: 60 Vbeta forward and 13 Jbeta reverse. Sequencing was performed with immunoSEQ multiplex PCR; in TCRdb, only in-frame clones are kept and a portion is missing. The sample carries fewer than 250,000 clones, over 80% recorded once. Sequencing was performed on PBMCs. The clonotype was recovered from a woman aged 45-59 years in good health and CMV-seropositive. V usage is TRBV29-1 and J usage is TRBJ2-2; TRBD1 matches 7 bases. DNA of the CDR3: TGCAGCGTGTGGACAGGCGGCACCGGGGAGCTGTTTTTT. The encoded protein is CSVWTGGTGELFF.